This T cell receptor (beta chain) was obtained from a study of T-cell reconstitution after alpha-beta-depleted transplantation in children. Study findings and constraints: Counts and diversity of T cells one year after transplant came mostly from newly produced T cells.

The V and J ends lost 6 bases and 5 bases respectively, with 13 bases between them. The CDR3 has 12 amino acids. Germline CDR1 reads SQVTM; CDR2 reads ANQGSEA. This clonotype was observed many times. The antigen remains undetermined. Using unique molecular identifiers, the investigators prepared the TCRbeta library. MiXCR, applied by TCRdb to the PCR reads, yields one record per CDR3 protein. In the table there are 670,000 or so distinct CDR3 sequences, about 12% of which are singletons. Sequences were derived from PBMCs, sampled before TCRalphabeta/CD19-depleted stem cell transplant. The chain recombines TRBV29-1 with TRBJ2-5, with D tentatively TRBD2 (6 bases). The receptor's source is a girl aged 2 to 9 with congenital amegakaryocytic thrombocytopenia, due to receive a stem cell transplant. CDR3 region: CSVRTGGETQYF. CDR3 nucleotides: TGCAGCGTCAGGACTGGGGGGGAGACCCAGTACTTC. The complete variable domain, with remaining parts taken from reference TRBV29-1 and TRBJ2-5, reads SAVISQKPSRDICQRGTSLTIQCQVDSQVTMMFWYRQQPGQSLTLIATANQGSEATYESGFVIDKFPISRPNLTFSTLTVSNMSPEDSSIYLCSVRTGGETQYFGPGTRLLVL.